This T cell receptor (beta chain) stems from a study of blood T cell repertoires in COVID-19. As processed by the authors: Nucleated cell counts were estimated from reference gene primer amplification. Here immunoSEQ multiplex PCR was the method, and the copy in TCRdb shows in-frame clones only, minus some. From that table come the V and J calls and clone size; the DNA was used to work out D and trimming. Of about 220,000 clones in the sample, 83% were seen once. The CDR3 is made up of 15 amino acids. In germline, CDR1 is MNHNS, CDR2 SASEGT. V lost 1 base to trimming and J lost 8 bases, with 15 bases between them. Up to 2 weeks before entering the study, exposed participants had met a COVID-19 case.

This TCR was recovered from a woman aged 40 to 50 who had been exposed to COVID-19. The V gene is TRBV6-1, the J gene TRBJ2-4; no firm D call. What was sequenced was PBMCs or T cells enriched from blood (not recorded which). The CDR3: CASSEGEVLTYIQYF. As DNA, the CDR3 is TGTGCCAGCAGTGAAGGTGAGGTCCTGACTTACATTCAGTACTTC.